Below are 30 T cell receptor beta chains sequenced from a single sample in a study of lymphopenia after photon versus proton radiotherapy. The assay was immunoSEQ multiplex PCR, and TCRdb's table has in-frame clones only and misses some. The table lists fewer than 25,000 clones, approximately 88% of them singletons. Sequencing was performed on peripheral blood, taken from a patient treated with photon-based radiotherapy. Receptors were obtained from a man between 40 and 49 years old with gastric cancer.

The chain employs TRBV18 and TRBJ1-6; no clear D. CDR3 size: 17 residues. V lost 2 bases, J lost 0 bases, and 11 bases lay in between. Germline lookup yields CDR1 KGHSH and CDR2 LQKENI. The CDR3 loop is CASSPGNTFSYNSPLHF. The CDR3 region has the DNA TGTGCCAGCTCACCAGGGAATACTTTCTCCTATAATTCACCCCTCCACTTT.

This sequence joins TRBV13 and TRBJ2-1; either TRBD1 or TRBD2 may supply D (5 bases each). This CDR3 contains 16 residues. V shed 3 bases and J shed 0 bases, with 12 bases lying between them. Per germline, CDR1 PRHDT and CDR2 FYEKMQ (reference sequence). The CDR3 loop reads CASSFRGMGSYNEQFF. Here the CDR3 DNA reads TGTGCCAGCAGCTTCCGGGGCATGGGCTCCTACAATGAGCAGTTCTTC.

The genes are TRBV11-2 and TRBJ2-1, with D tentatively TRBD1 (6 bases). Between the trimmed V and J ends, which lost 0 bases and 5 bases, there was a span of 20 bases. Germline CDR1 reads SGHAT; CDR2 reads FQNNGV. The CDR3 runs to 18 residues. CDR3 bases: TGTGCCAGCAGCTTAGATGTCGCAGGGGTGTTGAGGGACAATGAGCAGTTCTTC. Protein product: CASSLDVAGVLRDNEQFF.

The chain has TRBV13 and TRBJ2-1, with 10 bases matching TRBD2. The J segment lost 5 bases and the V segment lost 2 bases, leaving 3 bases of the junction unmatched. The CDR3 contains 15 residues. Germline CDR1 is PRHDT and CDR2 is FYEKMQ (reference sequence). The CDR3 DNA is TGTGCCAGCAGCTTACAGCTAGCGGGGGACAATGAGCAGTTCTTC. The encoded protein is CASSLQLAGDNEQFF.

The CDR3 sequence: CASSEGENLGYEQYF. Written as DNA, the CDR3 is TGTGCCAGCAGTGAGGGAGAGAACCTTGGATACGAGCAGTACTTC. J is TRBJ2-7 and V is TRBV6-1, with a weak D call TRBD2 (5 bases). V shed 3 bases and J shed 4 bases, with 16 bases lying between them. The CDR3 is 15 amino acids. CDR1 is MNHNS, CDR2 SASEGT, per germline.

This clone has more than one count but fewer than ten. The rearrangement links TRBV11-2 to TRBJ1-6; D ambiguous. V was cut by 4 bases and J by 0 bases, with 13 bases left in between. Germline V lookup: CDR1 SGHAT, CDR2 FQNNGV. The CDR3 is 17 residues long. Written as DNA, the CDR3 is TGTGCCAGCAGCTCCTCCGTTGGAAGCTCCTATAATTCACCCCTCCACTTT. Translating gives CASSSSVGSSYNSPLHF.

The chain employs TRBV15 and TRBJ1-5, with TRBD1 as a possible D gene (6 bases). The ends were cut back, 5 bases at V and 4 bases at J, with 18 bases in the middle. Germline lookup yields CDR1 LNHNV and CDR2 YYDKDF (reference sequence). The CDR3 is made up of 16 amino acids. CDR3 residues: CATSARGGGANQPQHF. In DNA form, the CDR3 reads TGTGCCACCAGCGCGAGGGGAGGGGGGGCGAATCAGCCCCAGCATTTT.

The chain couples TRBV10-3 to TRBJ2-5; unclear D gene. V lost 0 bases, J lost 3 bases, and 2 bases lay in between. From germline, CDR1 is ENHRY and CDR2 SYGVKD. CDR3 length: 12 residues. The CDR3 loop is CAISESEETQYF. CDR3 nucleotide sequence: TGTGCCATCAGTGAGTCAGAAGAGACCCAGTACTTC.

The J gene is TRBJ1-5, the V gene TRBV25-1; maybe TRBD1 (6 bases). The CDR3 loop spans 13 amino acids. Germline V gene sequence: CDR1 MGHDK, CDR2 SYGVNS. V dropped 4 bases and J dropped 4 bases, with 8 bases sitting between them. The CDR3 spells CASSGTGNQPQHF. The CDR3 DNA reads TGTGCCAGCAGTGGAACAGGGAATCAGCCCCAGCATTTT.

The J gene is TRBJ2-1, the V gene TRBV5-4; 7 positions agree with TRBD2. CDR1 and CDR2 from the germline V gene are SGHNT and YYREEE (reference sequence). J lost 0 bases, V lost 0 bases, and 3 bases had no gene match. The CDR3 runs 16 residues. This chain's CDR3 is CASSLGGGISYNEQFF. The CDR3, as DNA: TGTGCCAGCAGCTTGGGGGGGGGAATCTCCTACAATGAGCAGTTCTTC.

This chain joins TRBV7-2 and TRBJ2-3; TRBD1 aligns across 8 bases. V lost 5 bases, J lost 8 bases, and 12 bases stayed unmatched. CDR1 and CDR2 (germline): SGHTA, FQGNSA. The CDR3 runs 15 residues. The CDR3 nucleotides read TGTGCCAGCAGCAAAAGACAGGGGCAAAGGGGTACGCAGTATTTT. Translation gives CASSKRQGQRGTQYF.

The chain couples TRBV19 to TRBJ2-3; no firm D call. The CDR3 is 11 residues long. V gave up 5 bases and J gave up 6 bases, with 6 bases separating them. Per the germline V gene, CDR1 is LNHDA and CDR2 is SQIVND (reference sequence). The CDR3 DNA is TGTGCCAGTAGTTCCGACGATACGCAGTATTTT. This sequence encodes CASSSDDTQYF.

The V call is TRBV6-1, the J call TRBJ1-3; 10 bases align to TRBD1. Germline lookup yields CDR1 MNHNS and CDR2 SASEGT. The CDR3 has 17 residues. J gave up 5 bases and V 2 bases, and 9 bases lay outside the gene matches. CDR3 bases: TGTGCCAGCAGTGAATGGGTGGGACAGGGGATTCGAAACACCATATATTTT. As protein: CASSEWVGQGIRNTIYF.

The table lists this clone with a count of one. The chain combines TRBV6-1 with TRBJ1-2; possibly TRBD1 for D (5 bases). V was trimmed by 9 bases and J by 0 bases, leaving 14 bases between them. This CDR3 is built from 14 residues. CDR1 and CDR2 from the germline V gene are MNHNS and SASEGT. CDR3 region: CASIMRGANYGYTF. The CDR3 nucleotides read TGTGCCAGTATTATGCGGGGGGCTAACTATGGCTACACCTTC.

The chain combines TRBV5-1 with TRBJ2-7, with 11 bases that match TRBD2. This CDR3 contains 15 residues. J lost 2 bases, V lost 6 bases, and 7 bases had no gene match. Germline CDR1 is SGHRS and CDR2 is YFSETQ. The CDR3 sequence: CASTPASGGTYEQYF. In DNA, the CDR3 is TGCGCCAGCACCCCGGCTAGCGGGGGGACCTACGAGCAGTACTTC.

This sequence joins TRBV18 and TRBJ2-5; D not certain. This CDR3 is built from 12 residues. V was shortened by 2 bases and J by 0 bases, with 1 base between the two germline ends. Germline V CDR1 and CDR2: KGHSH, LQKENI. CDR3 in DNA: TGTGCCAGCTCACCATACCAAGAGACCCAGTACTTC. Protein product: CASSPYQETQYF.

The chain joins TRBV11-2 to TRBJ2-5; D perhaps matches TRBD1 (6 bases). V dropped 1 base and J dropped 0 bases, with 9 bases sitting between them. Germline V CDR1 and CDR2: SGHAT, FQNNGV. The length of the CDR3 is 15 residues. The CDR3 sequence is CASSLGGLDQETQYF. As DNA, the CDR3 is TGTGCCAGCAGCTTAGGGGGGCTAGACCAAGAGACCCAGTACTTC.

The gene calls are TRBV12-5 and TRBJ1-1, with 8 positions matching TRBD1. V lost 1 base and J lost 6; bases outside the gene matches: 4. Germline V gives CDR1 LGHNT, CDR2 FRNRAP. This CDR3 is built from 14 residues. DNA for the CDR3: TGTGCTAGTGGTTTGGGGACAGGGCGGGCTGAAGCTTTCTTT. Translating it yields CASGLGTGRAEAFF.

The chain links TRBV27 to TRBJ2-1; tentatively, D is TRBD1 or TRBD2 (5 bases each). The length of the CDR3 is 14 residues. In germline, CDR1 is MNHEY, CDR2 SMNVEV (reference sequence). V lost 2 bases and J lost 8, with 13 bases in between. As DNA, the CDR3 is TGTGCCAGCAGTTTAGTGTCCGGGGCGGATGAGCAGTTCTTC. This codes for CASSLVSGADEQFF.

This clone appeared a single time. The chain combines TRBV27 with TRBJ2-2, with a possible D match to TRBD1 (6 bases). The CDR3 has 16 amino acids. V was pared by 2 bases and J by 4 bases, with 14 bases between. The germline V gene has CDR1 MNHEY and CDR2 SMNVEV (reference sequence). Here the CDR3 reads CASSLQGQLITGELFF. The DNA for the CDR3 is TGTGCCAGCAGTTTACAAGGACAGCTTATCACCGGGGAGCTGTTTTTT.

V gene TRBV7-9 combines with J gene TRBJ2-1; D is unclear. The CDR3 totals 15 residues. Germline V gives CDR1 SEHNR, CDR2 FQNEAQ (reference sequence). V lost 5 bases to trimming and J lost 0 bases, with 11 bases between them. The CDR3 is CASSPDPLSYNEQFF. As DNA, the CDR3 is TGTGCCAGCAGCCCGGATCCCCTCTCCTACAATGAGCAGTTCTTC.

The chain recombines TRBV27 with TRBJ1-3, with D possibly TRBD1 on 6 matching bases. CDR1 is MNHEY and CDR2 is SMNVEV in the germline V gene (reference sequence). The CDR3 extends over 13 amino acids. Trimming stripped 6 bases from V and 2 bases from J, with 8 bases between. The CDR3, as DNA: TGTGCCAGCAGCACAGGGACTGGAAACACCATATATTTT. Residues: CASSTGTGNTIYF.

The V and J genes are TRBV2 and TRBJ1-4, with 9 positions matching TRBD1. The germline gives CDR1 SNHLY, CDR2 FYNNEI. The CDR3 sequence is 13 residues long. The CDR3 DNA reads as TGTGCAAGCGTGGGGACAGGGAATGAAAAACTGTTTTTT. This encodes CASVGTGNEKLFF. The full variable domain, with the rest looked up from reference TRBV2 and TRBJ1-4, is EPEVTQTPSHQVTQMGQEVILRCVPISNHLYFYWYRQILGQKVEFLVSFYNNEISEKSEIFDDQFSVERPDGSNFTLKIRSTKLEDSAMYFCASVGTGNEKLFFGSGTQLSVL.

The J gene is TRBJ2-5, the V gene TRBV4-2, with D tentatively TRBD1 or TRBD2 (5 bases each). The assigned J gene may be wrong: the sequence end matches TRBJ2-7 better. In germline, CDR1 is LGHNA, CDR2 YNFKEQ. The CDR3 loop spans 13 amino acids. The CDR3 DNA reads TGTGCCAGCAGCCTCGGGGCCTCCTACGAGCAGTACTTC. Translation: CASSLGASYEQYF.

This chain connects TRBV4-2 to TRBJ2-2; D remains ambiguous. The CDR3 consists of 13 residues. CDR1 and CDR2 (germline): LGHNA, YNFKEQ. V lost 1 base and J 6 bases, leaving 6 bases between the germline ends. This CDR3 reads CASSQVGSGELFF. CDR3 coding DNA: TGTGCCAGCAGCCAAGTCGGATCCGGGGAGCTGTTTTTT.

The CDR3 DNA reads as TGTGCCAGCAGCCCGGGGATCTCTTATGGCTACACCTTC. Translated: CASSPGISYGYTF. The chain recombines TRBV7-3 with TRBJ1-2, with no clear D. Germline assignment: CDR1 SGHTA and CDR2 FQGTGA. Trimming stripped 5 bases from V and 5 bases from J, with 12 bases between. The CDR3 has 13 residues.

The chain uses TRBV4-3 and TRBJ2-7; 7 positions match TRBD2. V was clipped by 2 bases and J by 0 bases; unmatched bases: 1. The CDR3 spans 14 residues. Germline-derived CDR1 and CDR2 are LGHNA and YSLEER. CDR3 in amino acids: CASSQRLASYEQYF. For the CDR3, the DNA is TGCGCCAGCAGCCAAAGACTAGCCTCCTACGAGCAGTACTTC.

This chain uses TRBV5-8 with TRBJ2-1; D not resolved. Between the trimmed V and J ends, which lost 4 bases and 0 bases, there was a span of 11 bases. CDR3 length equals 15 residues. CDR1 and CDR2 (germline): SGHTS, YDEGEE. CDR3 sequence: CASSKNLVSYNEQFF. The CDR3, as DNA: TGTGCCAGCAGCAAGAACCTCGTCTCCTACAATGAGCAGTTCTTC.

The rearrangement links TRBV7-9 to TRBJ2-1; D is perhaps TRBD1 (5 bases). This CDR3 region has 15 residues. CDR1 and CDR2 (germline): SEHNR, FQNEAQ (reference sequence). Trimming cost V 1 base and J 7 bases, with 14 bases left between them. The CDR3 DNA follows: TGTGCCAGCAGCTTAGGGCTGGGGCTGGGAAATGAGCAGTTCTTC. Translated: CASSLGLGLGNEQFF.

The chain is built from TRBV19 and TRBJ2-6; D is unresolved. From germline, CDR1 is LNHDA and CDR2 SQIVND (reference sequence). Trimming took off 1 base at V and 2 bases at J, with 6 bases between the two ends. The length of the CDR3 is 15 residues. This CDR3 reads CASSIGAPGANVLTF. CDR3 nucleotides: TGTGCCAGTAGTATAGGGGCTCCTGGGGCCAACGTCCTGACTTTC.